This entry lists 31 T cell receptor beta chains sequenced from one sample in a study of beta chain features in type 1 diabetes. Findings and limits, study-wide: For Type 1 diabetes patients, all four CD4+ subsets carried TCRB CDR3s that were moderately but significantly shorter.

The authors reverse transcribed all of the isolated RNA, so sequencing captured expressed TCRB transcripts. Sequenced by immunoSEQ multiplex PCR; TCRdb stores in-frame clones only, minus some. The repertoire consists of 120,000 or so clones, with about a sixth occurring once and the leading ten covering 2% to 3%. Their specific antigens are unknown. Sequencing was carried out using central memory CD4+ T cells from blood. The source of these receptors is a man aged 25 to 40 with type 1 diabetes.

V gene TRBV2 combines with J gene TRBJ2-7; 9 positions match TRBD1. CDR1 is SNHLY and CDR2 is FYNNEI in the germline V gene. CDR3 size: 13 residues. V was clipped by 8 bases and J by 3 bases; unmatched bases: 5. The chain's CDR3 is CASAGTGIYEQYF. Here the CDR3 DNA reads TGTGCCAGCGCCGGGACAGGGATCTACGAGCAGTACTTC.

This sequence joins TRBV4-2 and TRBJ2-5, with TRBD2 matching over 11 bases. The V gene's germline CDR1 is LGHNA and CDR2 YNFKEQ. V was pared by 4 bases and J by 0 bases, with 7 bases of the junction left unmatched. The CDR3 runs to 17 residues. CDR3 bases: TGTGCCAGCAGCCGGACCCTTAGCGGGGGGGACCAAGAGACCCAGTACTTC. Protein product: CASSRTLSGGDQETQYF.

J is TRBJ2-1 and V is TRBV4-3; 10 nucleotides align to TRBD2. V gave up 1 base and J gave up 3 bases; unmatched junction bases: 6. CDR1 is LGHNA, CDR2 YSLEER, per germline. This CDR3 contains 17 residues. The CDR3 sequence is CASSQGPASGGYNEQFF. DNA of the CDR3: TGCGCCAGCAGCCAAGGTCCCGCTAGCGGGGGCTACAATGAGCAGTTCTTC.

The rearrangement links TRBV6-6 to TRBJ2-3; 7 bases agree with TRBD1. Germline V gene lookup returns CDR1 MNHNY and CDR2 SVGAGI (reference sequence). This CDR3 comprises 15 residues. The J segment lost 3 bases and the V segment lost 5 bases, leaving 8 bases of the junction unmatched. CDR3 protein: CASSPSDRMTDTQYF. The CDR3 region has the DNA TGTGCCAGCAGTCCCTCGGACAGGATGACAGATACGCAGTATTTT.

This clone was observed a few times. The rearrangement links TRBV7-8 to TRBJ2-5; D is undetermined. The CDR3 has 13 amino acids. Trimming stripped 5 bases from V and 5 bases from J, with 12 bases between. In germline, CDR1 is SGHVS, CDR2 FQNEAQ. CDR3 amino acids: CASSHGRPETQYF. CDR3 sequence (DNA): TGTGCCAGCAGCCACGGACGTCCCGAGACCCAGTACTTC.

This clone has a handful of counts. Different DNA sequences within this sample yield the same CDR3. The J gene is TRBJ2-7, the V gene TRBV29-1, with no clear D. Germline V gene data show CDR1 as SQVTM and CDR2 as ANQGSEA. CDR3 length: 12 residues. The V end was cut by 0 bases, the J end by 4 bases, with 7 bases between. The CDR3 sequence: CSVEEGSYEQYF. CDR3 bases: TGCAGCGTTGAAGAGGGGTCGTACGAGCAGTACTTC.

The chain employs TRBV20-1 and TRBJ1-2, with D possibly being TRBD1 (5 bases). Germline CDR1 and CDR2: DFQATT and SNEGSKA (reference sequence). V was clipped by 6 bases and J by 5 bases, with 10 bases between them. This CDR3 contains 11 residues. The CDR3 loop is CSARPGYGYTF. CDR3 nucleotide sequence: TGCAGTGCGAGACCAGGGTATGGCTACACCTTC.

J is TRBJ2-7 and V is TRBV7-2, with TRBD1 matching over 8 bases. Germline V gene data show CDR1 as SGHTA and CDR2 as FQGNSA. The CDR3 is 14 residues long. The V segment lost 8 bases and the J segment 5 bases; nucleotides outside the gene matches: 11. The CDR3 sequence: CASLLPGGKDEQYF. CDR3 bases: TGTGCCAGCCTTCTCCCAGGGGGCAAGGACGAGCAGTACTTC.

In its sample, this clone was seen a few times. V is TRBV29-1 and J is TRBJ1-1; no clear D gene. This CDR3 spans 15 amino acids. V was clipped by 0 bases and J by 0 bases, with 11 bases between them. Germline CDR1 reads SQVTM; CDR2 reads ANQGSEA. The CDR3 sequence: CSVEDTDGLNTEAFF. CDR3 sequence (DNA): TGCAGCGTTGAAGATACAGACGGATTGAACACTGAAGCTTTCTTT.

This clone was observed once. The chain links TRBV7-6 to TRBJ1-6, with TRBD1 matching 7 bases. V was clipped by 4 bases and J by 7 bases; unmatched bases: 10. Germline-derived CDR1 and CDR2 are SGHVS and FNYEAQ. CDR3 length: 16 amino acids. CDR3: CASSSAYRGGNSPLHF. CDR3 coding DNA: TGTGCCAGCAGCTCTGCTTACAGGGGTGGAAATTCACCCCTCCACTTT.

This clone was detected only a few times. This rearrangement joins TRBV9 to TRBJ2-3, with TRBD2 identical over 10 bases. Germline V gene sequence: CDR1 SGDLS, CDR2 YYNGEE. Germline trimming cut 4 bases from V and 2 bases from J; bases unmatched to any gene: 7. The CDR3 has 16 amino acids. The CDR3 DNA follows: TGTGCCAGCAGCTCCAGGAGCGGGGGGGCCACAGATACGCAGTATTTT. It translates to CASSSRSGGATDTQYF.

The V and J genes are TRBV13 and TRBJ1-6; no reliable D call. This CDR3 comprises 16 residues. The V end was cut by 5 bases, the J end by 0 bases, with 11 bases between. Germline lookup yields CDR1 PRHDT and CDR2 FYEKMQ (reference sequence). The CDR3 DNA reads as TGTGCCAGCAGCAGCTCGGGGAGCTCCTATAATTCACCCCTCCACTTT. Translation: CASSSSGSSYNSPLHF.

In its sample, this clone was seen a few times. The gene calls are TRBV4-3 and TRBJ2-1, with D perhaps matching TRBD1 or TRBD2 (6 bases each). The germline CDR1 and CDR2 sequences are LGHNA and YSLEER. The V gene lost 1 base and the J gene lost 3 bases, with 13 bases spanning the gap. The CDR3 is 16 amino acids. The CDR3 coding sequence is TGCGCCAGCAGCCAAGCCGGGGGCCGTTTCTACAATGAGCAGTTCTTC. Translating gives CASSQAGGRFYNEQFF.

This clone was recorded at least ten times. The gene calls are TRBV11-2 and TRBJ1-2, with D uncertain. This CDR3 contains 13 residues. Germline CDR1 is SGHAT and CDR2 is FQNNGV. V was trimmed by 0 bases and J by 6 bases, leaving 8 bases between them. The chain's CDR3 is CASSLDQVNGYTF. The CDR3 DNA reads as TGTGCCAGCAGCTTAGATCAAGTAAATGGCTACACCTTC.

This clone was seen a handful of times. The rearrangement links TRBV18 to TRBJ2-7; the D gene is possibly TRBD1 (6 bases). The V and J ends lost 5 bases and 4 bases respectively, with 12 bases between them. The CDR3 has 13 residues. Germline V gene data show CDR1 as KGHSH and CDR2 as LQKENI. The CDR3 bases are TGTGCCAGCTCAAAGGGGGATTTGTACGAGCAGTACTTC. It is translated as CASSKGDLYEQYF.

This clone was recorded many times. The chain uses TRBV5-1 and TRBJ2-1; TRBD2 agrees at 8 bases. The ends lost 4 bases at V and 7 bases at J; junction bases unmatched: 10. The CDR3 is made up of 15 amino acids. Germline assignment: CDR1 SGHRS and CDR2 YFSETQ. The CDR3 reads CASSPLGLGENEQFF. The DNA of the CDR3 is TGCGCCAGCAGCCCTTTGGGACTAGGTGAAAATGAGCAGTTCTTC. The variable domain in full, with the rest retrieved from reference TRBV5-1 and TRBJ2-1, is KAGVTQTPRYLIKTRGQQVTLSCSPISGHRSVSWYQQTPGQGLQFLFEYFSETQRNKGNFPGRFSGRQFSNSRSEMNVSTLELGDSALYLCASSPLGLGENEQFFGPGTRLTVL.

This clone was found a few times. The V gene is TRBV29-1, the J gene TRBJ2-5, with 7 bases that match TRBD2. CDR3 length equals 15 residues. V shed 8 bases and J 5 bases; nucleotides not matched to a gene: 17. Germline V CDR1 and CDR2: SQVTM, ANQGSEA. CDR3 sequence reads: CSTRRSGESRETQYF. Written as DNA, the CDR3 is TGCAGCACTAGGCGAAGCGGGGAGTCCCGGGAGACCCAGTACTTC.

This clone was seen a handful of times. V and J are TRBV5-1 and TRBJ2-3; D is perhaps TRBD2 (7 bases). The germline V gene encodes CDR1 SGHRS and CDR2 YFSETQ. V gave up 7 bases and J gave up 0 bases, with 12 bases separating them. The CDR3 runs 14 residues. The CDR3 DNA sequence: TGCGCCAGCTCGGGGGGCGGTAGCACAGATACGCAGTATTTT. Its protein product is CASSGGGSTDTQYF.

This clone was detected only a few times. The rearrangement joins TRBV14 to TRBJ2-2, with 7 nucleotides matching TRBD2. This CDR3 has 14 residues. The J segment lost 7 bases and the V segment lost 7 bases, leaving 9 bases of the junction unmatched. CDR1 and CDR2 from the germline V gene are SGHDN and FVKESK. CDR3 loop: CASTWTRRGGELFF. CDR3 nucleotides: TGTGCCAGCACCTGGACTAGAAGAGGCGGGGAGCTGTTTTTT.

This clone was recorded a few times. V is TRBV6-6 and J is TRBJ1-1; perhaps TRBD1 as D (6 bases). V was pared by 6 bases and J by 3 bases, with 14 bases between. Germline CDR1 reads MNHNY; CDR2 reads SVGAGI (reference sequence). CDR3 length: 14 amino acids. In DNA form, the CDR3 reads TGTGCCAGCAGAAGGCAACAGGGATACACTGAAGCTTTCTTT. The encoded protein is CASRRQQGYTEAFF.

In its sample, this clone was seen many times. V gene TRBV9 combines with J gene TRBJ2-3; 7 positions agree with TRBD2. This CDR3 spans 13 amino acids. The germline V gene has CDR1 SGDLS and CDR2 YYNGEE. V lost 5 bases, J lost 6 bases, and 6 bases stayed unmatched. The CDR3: CASSLAAEDTQYF. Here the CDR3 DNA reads TGTGCCAGCAGTCTAGCGGCGGAGGATACGCAGTATTTT.

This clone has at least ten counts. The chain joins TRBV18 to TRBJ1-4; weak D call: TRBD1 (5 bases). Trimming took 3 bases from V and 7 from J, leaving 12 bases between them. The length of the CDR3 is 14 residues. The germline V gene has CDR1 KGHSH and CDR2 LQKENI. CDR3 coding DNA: TGTGCCAGCTCACCGGGGCCAATGAGTGAAAAACTGTTTTTT. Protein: CASSPGPMSEKLFF.

This CDR3 is CASSMPGTAYGYTF. The CDR3, as DNA: TGTGCCAGTAGTATGCCAGGGACGGCCTATGGCTACACCTTC. The chain couples TRBV19 to TRBJ1-2; D may be TRBD1 (5 bases). V was cut by 3 bases and J by 4 bases, with 12 bases left in between. Germline V gene lookup returns CDR1 LNHDA and CDR2 SQIVND (reference sequence). There are 14 residues in the CDR3.

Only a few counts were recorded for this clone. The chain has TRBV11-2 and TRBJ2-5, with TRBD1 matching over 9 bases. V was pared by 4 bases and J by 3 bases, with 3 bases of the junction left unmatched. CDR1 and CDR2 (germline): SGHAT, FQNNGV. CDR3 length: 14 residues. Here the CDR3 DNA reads TGTGCCAGCAGCTGGGGACAGGGAAAAGAGACCCAGTACTTC. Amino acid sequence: CASSWGQGKETQYF.

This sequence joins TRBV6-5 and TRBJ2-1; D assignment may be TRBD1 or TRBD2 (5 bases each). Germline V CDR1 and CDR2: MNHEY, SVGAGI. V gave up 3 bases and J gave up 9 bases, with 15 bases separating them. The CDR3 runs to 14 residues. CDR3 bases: TGTGCCAGCAGTTATCGGTCCGGGGCCGGTGAGCAGTTCTTC. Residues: CASSYRSGAGEQFF.

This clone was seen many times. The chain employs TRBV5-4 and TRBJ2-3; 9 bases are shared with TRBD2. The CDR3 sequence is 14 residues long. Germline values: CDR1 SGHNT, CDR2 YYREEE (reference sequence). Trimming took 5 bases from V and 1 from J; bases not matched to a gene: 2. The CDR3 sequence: CASSGLARTDTQYF. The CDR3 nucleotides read TGTGCCAGCAGTGGACTAGCGCGCACAGATACGCAGTATTTT.

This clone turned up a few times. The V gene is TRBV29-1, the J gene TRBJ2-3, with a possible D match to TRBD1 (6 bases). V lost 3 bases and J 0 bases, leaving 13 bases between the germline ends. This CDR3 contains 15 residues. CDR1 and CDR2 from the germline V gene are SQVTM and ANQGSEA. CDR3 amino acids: CSVEGSGASTDTQYF. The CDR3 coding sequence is TGCAGCGTTGAGGGGTCAGGGGCTAGCACAGATACGCAGTATTTT.

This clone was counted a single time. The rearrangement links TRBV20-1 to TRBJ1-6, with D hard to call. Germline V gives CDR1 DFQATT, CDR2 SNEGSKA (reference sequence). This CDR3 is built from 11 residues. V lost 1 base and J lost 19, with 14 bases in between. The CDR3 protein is CSARGSGRPHF. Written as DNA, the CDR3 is TGCAGTGCTAGAGGTTCCGGAAGACCACACTTT.

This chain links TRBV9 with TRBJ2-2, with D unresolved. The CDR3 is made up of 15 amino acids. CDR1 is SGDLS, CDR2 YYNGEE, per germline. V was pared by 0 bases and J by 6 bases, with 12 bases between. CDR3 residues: CASSVGNEDSGELFF. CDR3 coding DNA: TGTGCCAGCAGCGTAGGTAATGAGGATTCCGGGGAGCTGTTTTTT.

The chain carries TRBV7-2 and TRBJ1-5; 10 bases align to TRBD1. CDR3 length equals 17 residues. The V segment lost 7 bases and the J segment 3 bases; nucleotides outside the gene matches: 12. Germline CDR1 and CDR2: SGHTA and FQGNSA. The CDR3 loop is CASTPSVTGGFNQPQHF. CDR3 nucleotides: TGTGCCAGCACTCCCTCCGTGACAGGGGGCTTCAATCAGCCCCAGCATTTT.

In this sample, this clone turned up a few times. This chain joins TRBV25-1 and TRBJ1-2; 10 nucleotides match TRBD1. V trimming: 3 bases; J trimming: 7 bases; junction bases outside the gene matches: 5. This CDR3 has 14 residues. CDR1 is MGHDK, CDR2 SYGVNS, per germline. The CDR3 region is CASSDTTGGVGYTF. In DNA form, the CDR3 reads TGTGCCAGCAGTGATACGACAGGGGGCGTTGGCTACACCTTC.